A selection of T cell receptor beta chains follows, all from one sample in a study of blood T cell repertoires in COVID-19. TCRdb keeps only in-frame clones here, not all; method: immunoSEQ multiplex PCR. The sample shows 160,000 or so clones, 60% to 85% of them seen only once. Material: peripheral blood. The receptors originated from a woman in her fifties or sixties with COVID-19, enrolled during active disease. CDR3s include the opening cysteine and the closing phenylalanine or tryptophan. Each record gives: CDR3 protein, CDR3 DNA, J gene, V gene, D gene, clone size, CDR3 length. D genes are given only for firm matches. Part of the rows lack a size; the others show once, few, many or a class for expanded clones.

CDR3aa: CASSPVDRGQKGYTF
CDR3nt: TGTGCCAGCAGCCCCGTGGACAGGGGCCAGAAGGGCTACACCTTC
j_gene: TRBJ1-2
v_gene: TRBV3-1/TRBV3-2
d_gene: TRBD1
abundance: few
len: 15

CDR3aa: CASSQGIGTGGQETQYF
CDR3nt: TGTGCCAGCAGCCAAGGTATCGGGACTGGAGGCCAAGAGACTCAGTACTTC
j_gene: TRBJ2-5
v_gene: TRBV3-1/TRBV3-2
d_gene: -
abundance: -
len: 17

CDR3aa: CASSLRGGAEYF
CDR3nt: TGTGCCAGCAGCTTGCGCGGGGGGGCCGAGTATTTT
j_gene: TRBJ2-3
v_gene: TRBV7-6
d_gene: TRBD2
abundance: -
len: 12

CDR3aa: CASSLGPGGATDTQYF
CDR3nt: TGCGCCAGCAGCTTGGGTCCCGGGGGGGCCACAGATACGCAGTATTTT
j_gene: TRBJ2-3
v_gene: TRBV5-1
d_gene: TRBD2
abundance: -
len: 16

CDR3aa: CASSSLGADYNSPLHF
CDR3nt: TGTGCCAGCAGCTCCTTAGGGGCCGACTATAATTCACCCCTCCACTTT
j_gene: TRBJ1-6
v_gene: TRBV5-6
d_gene: -
abundance: -
len: 16

CDR3aa: CASSRGGPRLGYTF
CDR3nt: TGTGCCAGTAGCCGGGGGGGACCCCGCCTTGGCTACACCTTC
j_gene: TRBJ1-2
v_gene: TRBV6-5
d_gene: -
abundance: -
len: 14

CDR3aa: CASSPKVHGVEEQFF
CDR3nt: TGTGCCAGCAGCCCAAAGGTACACGGGGTGGAGGAGCAGTTCTTC
j_gene: TRBJ2-1
v_gene: TRBV7-3
d_gene: -
abundance: few
len: 15

CDR3aa: CASRGGQGAFEQYF
CDR3nt: TGTGCCAGCAGGGGGGGGCAGGGGGCCTTCGAGCAGTACTTC
j_gene: TRBJ2-7
v_gene: TRBV6-5
d_gene: -
abundance: -
len: 14

CDR3aa: CSDSGQGGFGYTF
CDR3nt: TGCAGCGACTCGGGACAGGGGGGATTTGGCTACACCTTC
j_gene: TRBJ1-2
v_gene: TRBV29-1
d_gene: TRBD1
abundance: once
len: 13

CDR3aa: CASSQDGGRSPLHF
CDR3nt: TGTGCCAGCAGCCAAGACGGGGGGCGTTCACCCCTCCACTTT
j_gene: TRBJ1-6
v_gene: TRBV4-2
d_gene: -
abundance: -
len: 14

CDR3aa: CASSQYRTGASSYNSPLHF
CDR3nt: TGCGCCAGCAGCCAGTATCGGACAGGGGCCAGCTCCTATAATTCACCCCTCCACTTT
j_gene: TRBJ1-6
v_gene: TRBV4-1
d_gene: TRBD1
abundance: -
len: 19

CDR3aa: CASSIRLTSGRRGETQYF
CDR3nt: TGTGCCAGTAGTATCCGCCTGACTAGCGGGAGACGAGGAGAGACCCAGTACTTC
j_gene: TRBJ2-5
v_gene: TRBV19
d_gene: TRBD2
abundance: many
len: 18

CDR3aa: CASKLMDTGELFF
CDR3nt: TGTGCCAGCAAACTTATGGACACCGGGGAGCTGTTTTTT
j_gene: TRBJ2-2
v_gene: TRBV28
d_gene: -
abundance: once
len: 13

CDR3aa: CATQSGGLSYTF
CDR3nt: TGTGCCACCCAGTCAGGGGGGTTGAGCTACACCTTC
j_gene: TRBJ1-2
v_gene: TRBV15
d_gene: TRBD1
abundance: -
len: 12

CDR3aa: CASRGALAGASGELFF
CDR3nt: TGTGCCAGCAGGGGAGCATTGGCGGGAGCATCCGGGGAGCTGTTTTTT
j_gene: TRBJ2-2
v_gene: TRBV2
d_gene: TRBD2
abundance: -
len: 16

CDR3aa: CASSLEAGGRETQYF
CDR3nt: TGTGCCAGCAGCTTGGAAGCGGGAGGCCGGGAGACCCAGTACTTC
j_gene: TRBJ2-5
v_gene: TRBV5-4
d_gene: TRBD2
abundance: -
len: 15

CDR3aa: CASSDKGWDTEAFF
CDR3nt: TGTGCCAGCAGTGACAAGGGGTGGGACACTGAAGCTTTCTTT
j_gene: TRBJ1-1
v_gene: TRBV6-4
d_gene: -
abundance: few
len: 14

CDR3aa: CASSPRVAGGPDTGELFF
CDR3nt: TGTGCCAGCTCACCCCGGGTAGCGGGGGGGCCCGACACCGGGGAGCTGTTTTTT
j_gene: TRBJ2-2
v_gene: TRBV18
d_gene: TRBD2
abundance: -
len: 18

CDR3aa: CASSYELYNEQFF
CDR3nt: TGTGCCAGCAGTTACGAACTCTACAATGAGCAGTTCTTC
j_gene: TRBJ2-1
v_gene: TRBV6-2/TRBV6-3
d_gene: -
abundance: -
len: 13

CDR3aa: CASSLKRGGELFF
CDR3nt: TGTGCCAGCAGCTTAAAGCGGGGCGGGGAGCTGTTTTTT
j_gene: TRBJ2-2
v_gene: TRBV11-3
d_gene: TRBD2
abundance: -
len: 13

CDR3aa: CAWSVPPQVATGELFF
CDR3nt: TGTGCCTGGAGTGTACCACCTCAGGTCGCAACCGGGGAGCTGTTTTTT
j_gene: TRBJ2-2
v_gene: TRBV30
d_gene: -
abundance: -
len: 16

CDR3aa: CSVAQTGGNEKLFF
CDR3nt: TGCAGCGTTGCCCAGACAGGGGGCAATGAAAAACTGTTTTTT
j_gene: TRBJ1-4
v_gene: TRBV29-1
d_gene: TRBD1
abundance: medium-sized
len: 14

CDR3aa: CASSPGQNLAYGYTF
CDR3nt: TGTGCCAGCAGCCCGGGACAGAACCTAGCCTATGGCTACACCTTC
j_gene: TRBJ1-2
v_gene: TRBV5-5
d_gene: TRBD1
abundance: -
len: 15

CDR3aa: CASSPSRRDTQYF
CDR3nt: TGTGCCAGCAGCCCAAGCAGGAGGGATACGCAGTATTTT
j_gene: TRBJ2-3
v_gene: TRBV5-6
d_gene: -
abundance: -
len: 13

CDR3aa: CASSEGLAGGETQYF
CDR3nt: TGTGCCAGCAGTGAAGGTCTAGCGGGGGGGGAGACCCAGTACTTC
j_gene: TRBJ2-5
v_gene: TRBV6-1
d_gene: TRBD2
abundance: -
len: 15

CDR3aa: CASSFKTGAYEQYF
CDR3nt: TGTGCCAGCAGTTTCAAGACAGGGGCCTACGAGCAGTACTTC
j_gene: TRBJ2-7
v_gene: TRBV27
d_gene: TRBD1
abundance: -
len: 14

CDR3aa: CASSPLPGQGHGYTF
CDR3nt: TGTGCCAGCAGCCCCCTCCCCGGACAGGGGCATGGCTACACCTTC
j_gene: TRBJ1-2
v_gene: TRBV14
d_gene: TRBD1
abundance: -
len: 15

CDR3aa: CASSADRTTNEKLFF
CDR3nt: TGTGCCAGCAGCGCCGACAGGACAACTAATGAAAAACTGTTTTTT
j_gene: TRBJ1-4
v_gene: TRBV5-8
d_gene: -
abundance: -
len: 15

CDR3aa: CASSLATGANGYTF
CDR3nt: TGTGCCAGCAGCTTAGCAACAGGGGCGAATGGCTACACCTTC
j_gene: TRBJ1-2
v_gene: TRBV7-9
d_gene: TRBD1
abundance: many
len: 14

CDR3aa: CASSDYPGLAEIGSYEQYF
CDR3nt: TGTGCCAGCAGCGATTACCCGGGACTAGCGGAGATCGGGTCCTACGAGCAGTACTTC
j_gene: TRBJ2-7
v_gene: TRBV6-2/TRBV6-3
d_gene: TRBD2
abundance: -
len: 19

CDR3aa: CASSLATTSGFNEQFF
CDR3nt: TGTGCCAGCAGTTTAGCAACGACTAGCGGGTTCAATGAGCAGTTCTTC
j_gene: TRBJ2-1
v_gene: TRBV28
d_gene: TRBD2
abundance: -
len: 16

CDR3aa: CASSLPRDGGRSSEQYF
CDR3nt: TGTGCCAGCAGCCTACCGAGGGATGGCGGGAGAAGTTCCGAGCAGTACTTC
j_gene: TRBJ2-7
v_gene: TRBV2
d_gene: TRBD2
abundance: -
len: 17

CDR3aa: CASSPRGGLAYEQYF
CDR3nt: TGTGCCAGCAGCCCTAGGGGGGGCTTGGCCTACGAGCAGTACTTC
j_gene: TRBJ2-7
v_gene: TRBV7-9
d_gene: -
abundance: -
len: 15

CDR3aa: CASSPGTGGSHEQYF
CDR3nt: TGTGCCAGCTCACCAGGGACAGGGGGCTCCCACGAGCAGTACTTC
j_gene: TRBJ2-7
v_gene: TRBV18
d_gene: TRBD1
abundance: -
len: 15

CDR3aa: CASSLPGQVNTEAFF
CDR3nt: TGTGCCAGCAGCTTACCGGGACAAGTCAACACTGAAGCTTTCTTT
j_gene: TRBJ1-1
v_gene: TRBV7-2
d_gene: -
abundance: -
len: 15